This TCR beta chain came from a study of CD8 T cells in ankylosing spondylitis. Study-wide results and limits: Made up of about eight highly homologous variants, a TCR beta motif appeared characteristic of ankylosing spondylitis blood. Prior work had noted some motif variants in reactive arthritis blood and synovial fluid.

Construction of TCR beta libraries was performed using quantitative 5'-RACE with molecular barcodes. TCRdb re-called the 5' RACE reads through MiXCR, storing one row per CDR3 protein. The sample holds around 490,000 distinct CDR3 sequences, 5.3% seen once. The table lists this clonotype with many counts. The antigen remains undetermined. Deletions cut 4 bases from V and 7 bases from J, with 11 bases between. Germline V gene sequence: CDR1 LGHNA, CDR2 YSLEER. The CDR3 contains 13 residues. This receptor was taken from a male donor with ankylosing spondylitis. Sequencing input: blood, either unsorted or a sorted T cell fraction (not recorded which). The chain employs TRBV4-3 and TRBJ1-5, with D perhaps matching TRBD1 (5 bases). The CDR3 spells CASSLSTAQPQHF. CDR3 nucleotide sequence: TGCGCCAGCAGCCTATCGACAGCGCAGCCCCAGCATTTT.